This T cell receptor beta chain comes out of a study of PD-1 blockade in mismatch repair-deficient tumors (dated by TCRdb to about 2017). Looking at the study overall: The trial enrolled 85 to 100 consecutive patients with approximately twelve mismatch repair-deficient cancer types between 2013 and 2016, all previously treated and progressing. Deep sequencing of TCR CDR3 regions was used to track tumor-associated T cell clones in peripheral blood of patients responding to PD-1 blockade.

Study-level results and caveats: Tumor-resident clones, often undetectable in blood before treatment, expanded rapidly after pembrolizumab and then contracted, generally before radiologic responses.

Library preparation employed the immunoSEQ multiplex PCR assay. TCRdb took this table from immuneACCESS and kept in-frame rearrangements with V and J called. Such tables lack part of the clones; where checked against another copy, unresolved V genes explain under half of the gap, and the rest is unexplained. The sample table holds some 100,000 clones, of which approximately 80% were seen once. The ten largest clones represent approximately 6.5% of the sample. Mismatch repair deficiency was established in every enrolled patient by polymerase chain reaction or immunohistochemistry. Three patients who responded to pembrolizumab therapy underwent TCR sequencing. In the phase II trial, pembrolizumab PD-1 blockade was tested prospectively in advanced mismatch repair-deficient cancers, no matter which tissue of origin the cancers came from. Peripheral blood T cell samples were collected serially, before PD-1 blockade began and at several time points afterward. Blood sampling times were reported as weeks after the first pembrolizumab dose.

The germline V gene supplies CDR1 SGHRS and CDR2 YFSETQ. The cysteine opens and the phenylalanine closes a CDR3 of 20 amino acids. Just CDR3 DNA is preserved here, 60 bases in frame from base 1. V loses 0 bases at its end and J loses 0 bases; junction bases beyond the gene matches: 12. As regards this clone: Its antigen specificity is not known. The sample holds no much larger clone one base away, and base qualities are not on file.

Here the sequenced sample was peripheral blood, taken 30 to 36 weeks after starting pembrolizumab. This sequence originates from an adult with mismatch repair-deficient cancer. The rearrangement combines TRBV5-1 with TRBJ2-3, with 11 middle bases fitting TRBD2. For the CDR3, the sequence is CASSLEGLAGGPPSTDTQYF. At the DNA level, the sequence is TGCGCCAGCAGCTTGGAGGGCTTAGCGGGAGGGCCCCCTAGCACAGATACGCAGTATTTT.